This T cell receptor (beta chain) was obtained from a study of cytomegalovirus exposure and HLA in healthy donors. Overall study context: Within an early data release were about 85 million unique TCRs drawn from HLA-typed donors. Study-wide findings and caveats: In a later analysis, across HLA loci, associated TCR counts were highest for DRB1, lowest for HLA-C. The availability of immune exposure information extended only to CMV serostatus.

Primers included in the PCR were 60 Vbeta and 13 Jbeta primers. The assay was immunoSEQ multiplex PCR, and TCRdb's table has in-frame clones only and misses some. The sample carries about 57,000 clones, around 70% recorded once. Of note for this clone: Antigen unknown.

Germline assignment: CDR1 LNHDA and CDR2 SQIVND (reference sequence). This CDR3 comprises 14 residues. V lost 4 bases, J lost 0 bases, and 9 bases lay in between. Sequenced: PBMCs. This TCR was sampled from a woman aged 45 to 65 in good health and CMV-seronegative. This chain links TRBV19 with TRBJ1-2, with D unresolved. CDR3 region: CASSTGAANYGYTF. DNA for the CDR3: TGTGCCAGTAGTACCGGTGCGGCTAACTATGGCTACACCTTC.